This T cell receptor (beta chain) was sequenced in a study of blood T cell repertoires in COVID-19. Germline CDR1 reads MGHRA; CDR2 reads YSYEKL. The germline V and J ends were trimmed by 1 base and 8 bases, with 20 bases remaining between them. CDR3 length: 16 amino acids. In the source study's methods: Nucleated cell number was recorded as an estimate derived from reference gene primer amplification. Method: immunoSEQ multiplex PCR; TCRdb's copy keeps in-frame clones and lacks some. The V and J calls and clone size come from that table; D and trimming were worked out from the DNA. The table has 250,000 to 300,000 clones, around 85% seen once.

This sequence was found in a woman aged 25 to 39 with COVID-19, enrolled during active disease. The sequencing input was peripheral blood. The genes are TRBV4-1 and TRBJ1-2, with D maybe TRBD1 (5 bases). The CDR3 sequence: CASSQGAGRSRTGYTF. CDR3 in DNA: TGCGCCAGCAGCCAAGGTGCGGGACGCTCCCGGACAGGCTACACCTTC.